Below, one T cell receptor (beta chain) is given with its context. The antigen remains unidentified. Treatment: approximately 18 received Ad26.COV2.S at low or high dose, single or two shots; five or six received placebo; per-sample allocation not given. Collection of the samples took place on day 63 after the first injection of vaccine or placebo. Vaccination used an Ad26 vector expressing Wuhan-strain SARS-CoV-2 spike. These data come from a study of Ad26.COV2.S vaccination and SARS-CoV-2 variants. Assay: immunoSEQ multiplex PCR; the TCRdb copy retains only in-frame clones and omits some. This table has about 420,000 clones, 70% to 90% appearing once. Notes on the study in general: Responses of T cells in total may have been underestimated by the TCR breadth and depth analyses.

This material consisted of peripheral blood, taken in a trial of Ad26.COV2.S vaccine versus placebo. This receptor was obtained from a person between 18 and 65 years old who received the Ad26.COV2.S COVID-19 vaccine or a placebo.

CDR3 bases: TGTGCCAGCAGGAACATGGAAAGGGGGAGGACTGAAGCTTTCTTT. Protein sequence: CASRNMERGRTEAFF. The rearrangement joins TRBV11-2 to TRBJ1-1, with D possibly TRBD1 on 6 matching bases. Germline-derived CDR1 and CDR2 are SGHAT and FQNNGV. The CDR3 contains 15 residues. The germline V and J ends were trimmed by 6 bases and 5 bases, with 19 bases remaining between them.